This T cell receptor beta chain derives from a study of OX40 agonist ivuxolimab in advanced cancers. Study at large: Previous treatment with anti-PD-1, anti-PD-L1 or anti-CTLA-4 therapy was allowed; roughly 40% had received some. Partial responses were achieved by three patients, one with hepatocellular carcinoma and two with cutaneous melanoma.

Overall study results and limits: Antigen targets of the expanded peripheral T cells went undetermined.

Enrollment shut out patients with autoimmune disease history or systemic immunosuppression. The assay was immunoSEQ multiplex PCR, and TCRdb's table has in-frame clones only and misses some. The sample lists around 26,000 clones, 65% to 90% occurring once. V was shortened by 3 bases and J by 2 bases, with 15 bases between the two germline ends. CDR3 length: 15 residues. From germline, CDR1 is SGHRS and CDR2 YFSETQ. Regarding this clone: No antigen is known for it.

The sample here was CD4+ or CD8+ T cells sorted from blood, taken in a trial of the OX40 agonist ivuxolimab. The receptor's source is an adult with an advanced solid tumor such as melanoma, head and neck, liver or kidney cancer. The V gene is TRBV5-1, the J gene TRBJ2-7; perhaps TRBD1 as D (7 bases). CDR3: CASSWRGQSTYEQYF. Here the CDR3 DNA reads TGCGCCAGCAGCTGGAGGGGACAGAGTACCTACGAGCAGTACTTC.